Each of the 21 T cell receptor beta chains below was sequenced from the same sample in a study of chemoradiotherapy in HPV16-positive cancers. Profiling relied on immunoSEQ multiplex PCR, and the TCRdb table lists in-frame clones only, not all of them. The table has fewer than 6,500 clones, roughly 90% seen once; the top ten hold under 2%. The sequencing here drew on blood, taken from a patient who underwent chemoradiotherapy. The receptors here all came from a human donor with HPV-associated anogenital cancer.

The rearrangement joins TRBV29-1 to TRBJ1-3; D may be TRBD1 (5 bases). The V end was cut by 7 bases, the J end by 2 bases, with 12 bases between. The CDR3 loop spans 13 amino acids. Germline CDR1 is SQVTM and CDR2 is ANQGSEA. The CDR3 nucleotides are TGCAGCGCCGCTGACAGAACTGGAAACACCATATATTTT. Translated, it gives CSAADRTGNTIYF.

There are a few counts of this clone. The rearrangement uses TRBV7-9 and TRBJ1-4; D ambiguous. Germline lookup yields CDR1 SEHNR and CDR2 FQNEAQ (reference sequence). The CDR3 loop spans 13 amino acids. The ends were cut back, 9 bases at V and 4 bases at J, with 12 bases in the middle. CDR3 nucleotide sequence: TGTGCCAGTCTCAGAGGCTTTAATGAAAAACTGTTTTTT. It codes for CASLRGFNEKLFF.

This clone was seen once. V is TRBV4-1 and J is TRBJ2-5; unclear D gene. This CDR3 comprises 11 residues. V shed 3 bases and J shed 5 bases, with 4 bases lying between them. In germline, CDR1 is MGHRA, CDR2 YSYEKL. CDR3: CASSQSETQYF. The CDR3 nucleotides read TGCGCCAGCAGCCAGTCCGAGACCCAGTACTTC.

The chain uses TRBV11-2 and TRBJ2-7; D may correspond to TRBD1 or TRBD2 (6 bases each). Trimming shortened V by 4 bases and J by 5 bases, and 12 bases separated the two germline ends. This CDR3 comprises 13 residues. Germline-derived CDR1 and CDR2 are SGHAT and FQNNGV. The CDR3 DNA reads as TGTGCCAGCAGCTCCCCGAGGGGGGACGAGCAGTACTTC. The encoded protein is CASSSPRGDEQYF.

The chain couples TRBV9 to TRBJ2-1; D tentatively fits TRBD1 or TRBD2 (6 bases each). Germline V gene lookup returns CDR1 SGDLS and CDR2 YYNGEE. The CDR3 is made up of 18 amino acids. The ends were cut back, 0 bases at V and 0 bases at J, with 16 bases in the middle. The CDR3 region has the DNA TGTGCCAGCAGCGTAGCTATGGGGGGCCTAAGCTCCTACAATGAGCAGTTCTTC. Translation: CASSVAMGGLSSYNEQFF.

The table lists this clone with a count of one. The CDR3, as DNA: TGTGCCATCAGTGTTACAGGGTACACTGAAGCTTTCTTT. Amino acid sequence: CAISVTGYTEAFF. The chain joins TRBV10-3 to TRBJ1-1, with D perhaps matching TRBD1 (6 bases). V was shortened by 4 bases and J by 3 bases, with 9 bases between the two germline ends. CDR1 is ENHRY and CDR2 is SYGVKD in the germline V gene. The CDR3 has 13 amino acids.

V usage is TRBV7-2 and J usage is TRBJ1-2; no definite D call. Germline CDR1 is SGHTA and CDR2 is FQGNSA. The CDR3 is made up of 13 amino acids. V dropped 1 base and J dropped 1 base, with 4 bases sitting between them. CDR3 in DNA: TGTGCCAGCAGCTTAGAACTTAACTATGGCTACACCTTC. Translated, it gives CASSLELNYGYTF. The complete variable domain, with remaining parts taken from reference TRBV7-2 and TRBJ1-2, reads GAGVSQSPSNKVTEKGKDVELRCDPISGHTALYWYRQSLGQGLEFLIYFQGNSAPDKSGLPSDRFSAERTGGSVSTLTIQRTQQEDSAVYLCASSLELNYGYTFGSGTRLTVV.

This clone was found once. This rearrangement joins TRBV6-6 to TRBJ1-3; possibly TRBD1 for D (5 bases). Germline V gene lookup returns CDR1 MNHNY and CDR2 SVGAGI (reference sequence). CDR3 length equals 15 residues. V was pared by 0 bases and J by 4 bases, with 10 bases between. CDR3 nucleotide sequence: TGTGCCAGCAGTTACTCGACCGGACACGGAAACACCATATATTTT. This encodes CASSYSTGHGNTIYF.

This chain's CDR3 is CASSINTGTAGNTIYF. As DNA, the CDR3 is TGTGCCAGTAGTATCAACACCGGGACGGCTGGAAACACCATATATTTT. The rearrangement links TRBV19 to TRBJ1-3; possible D gene TRBD1, 5 bases. V dropped 3 bases and J dropped 2 bases, with 14 bases sitting between them. Germline CDR1 LNHDA, CDR2 SQIVND (reference sequence). The CDR3 is 16 amino acids.

The chain combines TRBV5-1 with TRBJ2-7; 9 bases are shared with TRBD1. The germline V gene encodes CDR1 SGHRS and CDR2 YFSETQ. V lost 5 bases, J lost 3 bases, and 9 bases stayed unmatched. The CDR3 totals 15 residues. Here the CDR3 DNA reads TGCGCCAGCAGACACAGGGGGCTCGATGACTACGAGCAGTACTTC. It yields the protein CASRHRGLDDYEQYF.

The chain links TRBV7-2 to TRBJ1-2, with 8 nucleotides matching TRBD1. Germline trimming cut 5 bases from V and 5 bases from J; bases unmatched to any gene: 4. There are 13 residues in the CDR3. Germline V gene sequence: CDR1 SGHTA, CDR2 FQGNSA. The DNA of the CDR3 is TGTGCCAGCAGCCCTGGACAGGGATATGGCTACACCTTC. It translates to CASSPGQGYGYTF.

V gene TRBV27 combines with J gene TRBJ2-2, with TRBD2 identical over 7 bases. J gave up 6 bases and V 5 bases, and 6 bases lay outside the gene matches. This CDR3 comprises 14 residues. CDR1 is MNHEY, CDR2 SMNVEV, per germline (reference sequence). The CDR3 DNA follows: TGTGCCAGCAGTCTGCCGACTAGCCCCGGGGAGCTGTTTTTT. Its protein is CASSLPTSPGELFF.

The rearrangement uses TRBV4-3 and TRBJ1-2; D unclear. V dropped 0 bases and J dropped 4 bases, with 6 bases sitting between them. The CDR3 contains 13 residues. CDR1 is LGHNA, CDR2 YSLEER, per germline. This chain's CDR3 is CASSQDGSYGYTF. The CDR3 nucleotides are TGCGCCAGCAGCCAAGATGGTTCCTATGGCTACACCTTC.

The chain couples TRBV18 to TRBJ2-6; TRBD1 might be the D (6 bases). This CDR3 is built from 15 residues. CDR1 and CDR2 from the germline V gene are KGHSH and LQKENI. Trimming shortened V by 6 bases and J by 0 bases, and 9 bases separated the two germline ends. CDR3 loop: CASSPRGSGANVLTF. CDR3 DNA sequence: TGTGCCAGCTCCCCCAGGGGCTCTGGGGCCAACGTCCTGACTTTC.

The chain employs TRBV27 and TRBJ2-7; unclear D gene. The germline CDR1 and CDR2 sequences are MNHEY and SMNVEV (reference sequence). This CDR3 has 11 residues. V was shortened by 8 bases and J by 3 bases, with 8 bases between the two germline ends. The CDR3 is CASRDHYEQYF. The CDR3 DNA reads TGTGCCAGCCGAGACCACTACGAGCAGTACTTC.

The V and J genes are TRBV4-3 and TRBJ2-2; 8 bases agree with TRBD1. Germline trimming cut 5 bases from V and 6 bases from J; bases unmatched to any gene: 8. CDR1 and CDR2 (germline): LGHNA, YSLEER. CDR3 length: 15 amino acids. The CDR3 loop is CASSLRQGISGELFF. As DNA, the CDR3 is TGCGCCAGCAGCTTGCGACAGGGGATTTCCGGGGAGCTGTTTTTT.

This chain connects TRBV5-1 to TRBJ2-5; tentative D call: TRBD2 (6 bases). This CDR3 region has 15 residues. Germline CDR1 reads SGHRS; CDR2 reads YFSETQ. Trimming took 0 bases from V and 5 from J, leaving 14 bases between them. The CDR3 sequence is CASSLGMGGRETQYF. Written as DNA, the CDR3 is TGCGCCAGCAGCTTGGGGATGGGGGGTCGGGAGACCCAGTACTTC. Together with reference TRBV5-1 and TRBJ2-5, the CDR3 gives the full variable domain: KAGVTQTPRYLIKTRGQQVTLSCSPISGHRSVSWYQQTPGQGLQFLFEYFSETQRNKGNFPGRFSGRQFSNSRSEMNVSTLELGDSALYLCASSLGMGGRETQYFGPGTRLLVL.

The V and J genes are TRBV5-1 and TRBJ1-4; no definite D call. Trimming stripped 4 bases from V and 5 bases from J, with 15 bases between. Germline V gene lookup returns CDR1 SGHRS and CDR2 YFSETQ. The CDR3 covers 15 residues. The CDR3 nucleotides are TGCGCCAGCAGCCTGGGAGCAGGCTCAAATGAAAAACTGTTTTTT. It yields the protein CASSLGAGSNEKLFF. Supplemented by reference TRBV5-1 and TRBJ1-4, the full variable domain reads KAGVTQTPRYLIKTRGQQVTLSCSPISGHRSVSWYQQTPGQGLQFLFEYFSETQRNKGNFPGRFSGRQFSNSRSEMNVSTLELGDSALYLCASSLGAGSNEKLFFGSGTQLSVL.

The genes are TRBV7-2 and TRBJ2-7, with 9 bases lining up with TRBD2. This CDR3 contains 16 residues. Trimming removed 5 bases from V and 2 bases from J; junction bases left unmatched: 10. Germline V gives CDR1 SGHTA, CDR2 FQGNSA. CDR3: CASSPIHSGRPYEQYF. The CDR3 nucleotides read TGTGCCAGCAGCCCGATTCATAGCGGGAGACCCTACGAGCAGTACTTC.

V and J are TRBV19 and TRBJ2-3; D possibly corresponds to TRBD2 (5 bases). V lost 5 bases and J 6 bases, leaving 12 bases between the germline ends. This CDR3 spans 13 amino acids. Germline V gene data show CDR1 as LNHDA and CDR2 as SQIVND (reference sequence). DNA of the CDR3: TGTGCCAGTAGTGCGCTGGGAGTCGATACGCAGTATTTT. Amino acids: CASSALGVDTQYF.

The chain couples TRBV19 to TRBJ2-2; D possibly corresponds to TRBD2 (6 bases). Trimming removed 6 bases at V and 8 bases at J, with 19 bases between. Germline lookup yields CDR1 LNHDA and CDR2 SQIVND (reference sequence). The length of the CDR3 is 15 residues. In DNA form, the CDR3 reads TGTGCCAGTAGCCCCCAAGCTAGCGATTATGGGGAGCTGTTTTTT. It yields the protein CASSPQASDYGELFF.